What follows are 20 T cell receptor beta chains derived from one specimen sequenced in a study of shared clonotypes between healthy human individuals (dated by TCRdb to 2020 to 2022). Receptors were amplified or captured by the immunoSEQ multiplex PCR assay. Held by TCRdb, this immuneACCESS table contains in-frame sequences only and omits some clones. Under half of the omission traces to an unresolved V gene where checked; the cause of the rest is unknown. A total of a few hundred thousand clones appear in this sample, around 77% of them only once. Approximately 12% of the sample is held by the ten biggest clonotypes. Sequencing was carried out using PBMCs. The receptors were sampled from a woman in her thirties or forties in good health. Some clones in this sample may be carry-over from other donors' samples.

A word on this clone: The likely explanation is a read error, given a far larger clone one base away. The genes are TRBV29-1 and TRBJ2-7; the match to TRBD2 covers 9 bases. The CDR3 is 12 residues long. Germline values: CDR1 SQVTM, CDR2 ANQGSEA. In DNA form, the CDR3 reads TGCGGCGCGGGGGGGCTACACGACGAGCAGTACTTC. Translating gives CGAGGLHDEQYF.

On this clone: At one boundary the junction diverges from the germline segment, which might be a read error. V gene TRBV7-7 combines with J gene TRBJ2-5, with a possible D match to TRBD1 (5 bases). The CDR3 extends over 14 amino acids. Germline CDR1 reads SSHAT; CDR2 reads FNYEAQ (reference sequence). The CDR3 here is CASSLQVSGETQYF. The CDR3 coding sequence is TGTGCTAGCAGCTTACAGGTTTCAGGAGAGACCCAGTACTTC.

V and J are TRBV29-1 and TRBJ1-5; TRBD1 might be the D (6 bases). This CDR3 has 14 amino acids. V gave up 4 bases and J gave up 2 bases, with 12 bases separating them. Germline V gives CDR1 SQVTM, CDR2 ANQGSEA. Here the CDR3 reads CSVAEAGGNQPQHF. CDR3 nucleotide sequence: TGCAGCGTTGCGGAGGCAGGGGGCAATCAGCCCCAGCATTTT.

The rearrangement uses TRBV27 and TRBJ1-1, with D tentatively TRBD1 (6 bases). V lost 2 bases, J lost 4 bases, and 11 bases lay in between. Germline loops: CDR1 MNHEY, CDR2 SMNVEV (reference sequence). The CDR3 sequence is 14 residues long. CDR3 DNA sequence: TGTGCCAGCAGTTTACTTGGGGGCTTCACTGAAGCTTTCTTT. Its translation is CASSLLGGFTEAFF.

The CDR3 loop reads CASSREGWGANVLTF. Here the CDR3 DNA reads TGTGCCAGCAGCCGTGAGGGTTGGGGGGCCAACGTCCTGACTTTC. V gene TRBV7-2 combines with J gene TRBJ2-6, with a weak D call TRBD2 (5 bases). In germline, CDR1 is SGHTA, CDR2 FQGNSA. V lost 5 bases to trimming and J lost 4 bases, with 12 bases between them. The CDR3 spans 15 residues.

This chain connects TRBV5-1 to TRBJ1-1; TRBD1 might be the D (5 bases). CDR3 length equals 16 residues. V lost 0 bases, J lost 4 bases, and 16 bases lay in between. CDR1 and CDR2 from the germline V gene are SGHRS and YFSETQ. The CDR3 region has the DNA TGCGCCAGCAGCTTGGCCCTCGCAGGGAGTTTCACTGAAGCTTTCTTT. Amino acid sequence: CASSLALAGSFTEAFF.

In DNA, the CDR3 is TGTGCCAGCAGCTCCTCTGACTACAATGAGCAGTTCTTC. Encoded protein: CASSSSDYNEQFF. This sequence joins TRBV7-2 and TRBJ2-1, with D hard to call. The germline gives CDR1 SGHTA, CDR2 FQGNSA. Trimming took off 4 bases at V and 3 bases at J, with 7 bases between the two ends. This CDR3 contains 13 residues.

The rearrangement uses TRBV6-1 and TRBJ1-4; TRBD1 aligns across 9 bases. Looked up from germline, CDR1 is MNHNS and CDR2 is SASEGT. J gave up 8 bases and V 2 bases, and 3 bases lay outside the gene matches. There are 14 residues in the CDR3. The CDR3 DNA is TGTGCCAGCAGTGAATTTACAGGGGGCGAAAAACTGTTTTTT. Translating it yields CASSEFTGGEKLFF.

As for this clone: A far larger clone is just one base off, so this is likely a read error. This same CDR3 is encoded by further DNA sequences in the sample. The chain links TRBV7-2 to TRBJ1-5; no clear D gene. Germline lookup yields CDR1 SGHTA and CDR2 FQGNSA. This CDR3 has 15 amino acids. The chain's CDR3 is CASSRLANSNQPQHF. CDR3 coding DNA: TGTGCCAGCAGCCGTCTGGCCAATAGCAATCAGCCCCAACATTTT.

This rearrangement joins TRBV28 to TRBJ2-1; D unclear. CDR1 MDHEN and CDR2 SYDVKM come from the germline V gene. Between the trimmed V and J ends, which lost 3 bases and 5 bases, there was a span of 14 bases. The CDR3 extends over 15 amino acids. CDR3 coding DNA: TGTGCCAGCAGTTTGTCGCTAGTGGGTCACAATGAGCAGTTCTTC. Amino acid sequence: CASSLSLVGHNEQFF.

The CDR3 bases are TGTGCCTGGAGGAGACAGGGGAGCACCGGGGAGCTGTTTTTT. Amino acid sequence: CAWRRQGSTGELFF. The V call is TRBV30, the J call TRBJ2-2, with 8 bases matching TRBD1. After removal of 3 bases from V and 4 bases from J, the junction contained 4 bases not matched to a gene. The CDR3 totals 14 residues. Per germline, CDR1 GTSNPN and CDR2 SVGIG (reference sequence). Full variable domain (rest looked up from reference TRBV30 and TRBJ2-2): SQTIHQWPATLVQPVGSPLSLECTVEGTSNPNLYWYRQAAGRGLQLLFYSVGIGQISSEVPQNLSASRPQDRQFILSSKKLLLSDSGFYLCAWRRQGSTGELFFGEGSRLTVL.

This clone has just one count. This chain uses TRBV5-5 with TRBJ1-4, with a weak D call TRBD1 (5 bases). V was pared by 0 bases and J by 8 bases, with 11 bases between. Looked up from germline, CDR1 is SGHKS and CDR2 is YYEKEE (reference sequence). The CDR3 runs 14 residues. The chain's CDR3 is CASSLVRWGEKLFF. The CDR3 DNA sequence: TGTGCCAGCAGCTTGGTTCGGTGGGGCGAAAAACTGTTTTTT.

Details on this clone: A far larger clone differs by one base, so this is likely a read error. The rearrangement links TRBV5-6 to TRBJ1-2; D is possibly TRBD1 (6 bases). This CDR3 has 14 residues. Germline CDR1 is SGHDT and CDR2 is YYEEEE. As DNA, the CDR3 is TGTGCCGGCAGCCTCGAAGGGGGTTACACAGGCTACACCTTC. Protein: CAGSLEGGYTGYTF.

The chain carries TRBV5-4 and TRBJ2-2; perhaps TRBD2 as D (6 bases). The CDR3 consists of 17 residues. Trimming left V 4 bases short and J 0 bases short, with 16 bases between. Germline CDR1 is SGHNT and CDR2 is YYREEE (reference sequence). CDR3 residues: CASSPHRAGPNTGELFF. The CDR3 nucleotides are TGTGCCAGCAGCCCCCACCGGGCGGGGCCGAACACCGGGGAGCTGTTTTTT.

This clone was recorded once. This may stem from a read error, because a much larger clone lies one nucleotide away. The sample has other DNA sequences that encode this CDR3 too. The chain employs TRBV29-1 and TRBJ1-2; D call uncertain. V lost 0 bases, J lost 14 bases, and 16 bases lay in between. The germline V gene encodes CDR1 SQVTM and CDR2 ANQGSEA. This CDR3 is built from 12 residues. As DNA, the CDR3 is TGCAGCGTTGAAGATCCGTGGGGAGGTTCTACCTTC. This sequence encodes CSVEDPWGGSTF.

This chain connects TRBV5-1 to TRBJ2-7, with 7 bases that match TRBD1. Germline CDR1 reads SGHRS; CDR2 reads YFSETQ. Trimming took 1 base from V and 3 from J; bases not matched to a gene: 4. This CDR3 is built from 14 residues. DNA for the CDR3: TGCGCCAGCAGCTTGACACAGGGGATCTACGAGCAGTACTTC. Protein sequence: CASSLTQGIYEQYF.

V is TRBV21-1 and J is TRBJ1-2; the table's D gene call, TRBD1, was not cross checked with the DNA. TRBV21-1 is marked as a pseudogene. The CDR3 runs 18 residues. The CDR3 sequence is CASSKALPRDRDNYGYTF. Written as DNA, the CDR3 is TGTGCCAGCAGCAAAGCGCTTCCCCGGGACAGAGATAACTATGGCTACACCTTC.

The V call is TRBV4-2, the J call TRBJ1-1, with D maybe TRBD1 (5 bases). The CDR3 runs 15 residues. Germline loops: CDR1 LGHNA, CDR2 YNFKEQ. The V end was cut by 0 bases, the J end by 0 bases, with 8 bases between. The CDR3 sequence is CASSQEAGMNTEAFF. The CDR3 DNA follows: TGTGCCAGCAGCCAAGAGGCAGGGATGAACACTGAAGCTTTCTTT.

The chain carries TRBV7-9 and TRBJ1-3; D gene unclear. This CDR3 has 14 residues. Trimming took off 5 bases at V and 0 bases at J, with 8 bases between the two ends. The V gene's germline CDR1 is SEHNR and CDR2 FQNEAQ (reference sequence). CDR3 coding DNA: TGTGCCAGCAGCGCGGGTTACTCTGGAAACACCATATATTTT. Translating it yields CASSAGYSGNTIYF.

The rearrangement uses TRBV11-3 and TRBJ2-1, with 9 bases that match TRBD1. With 1 base clipped from V and 8 bases from J, the junction kept 6 bases outside the gene matches. The CDR3 loop spans 15 amino acids. Germline values: CDR1 SGHNT, CDR2 YENEEA. The CDR3 is CASSLVSGTGHEQFF. The CDR3 nucleotides read TGTGCCAGCAGCTTAGTCTCCGGGACAGGGCATGAGCAGTTCTTC.